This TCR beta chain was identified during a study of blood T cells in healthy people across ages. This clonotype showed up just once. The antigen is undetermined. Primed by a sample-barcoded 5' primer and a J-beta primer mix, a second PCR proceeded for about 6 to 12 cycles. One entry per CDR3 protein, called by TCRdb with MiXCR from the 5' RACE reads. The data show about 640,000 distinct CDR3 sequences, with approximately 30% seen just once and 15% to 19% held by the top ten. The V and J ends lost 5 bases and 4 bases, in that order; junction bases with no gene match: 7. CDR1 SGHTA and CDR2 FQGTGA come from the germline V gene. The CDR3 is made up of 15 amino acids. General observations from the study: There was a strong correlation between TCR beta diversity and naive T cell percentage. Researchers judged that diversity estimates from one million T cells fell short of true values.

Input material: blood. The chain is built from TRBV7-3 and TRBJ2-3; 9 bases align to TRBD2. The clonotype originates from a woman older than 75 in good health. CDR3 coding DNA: TGTGCCAGCAGCCCGGGACTAGCTCGCCCAGATACGCAGTATTTT. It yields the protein CASSPGLARPDTQYF.